Below, one T cell receptor beta chain is given with its context. Its antigen remains undetermined. HCMV serostatus was determined by detecting HCMV-specific IgG in serum with a commercial ELISA kit. Peripheral blood mononuclear cells were isolated from blood by Ficoll density gradient centrifugation. These data originate in a study of T cells expressing NK-cell markers (dated by TCRdb to 2018 to 2021). Study-wide context: Three sorted T-cell subsets (CD3+CD56+NKG2C+, CD3+CD56+NKG2C- and CD3+CD56-NKG2C+) from 7 to 9 donors had their TCR beta-chain repertoires profiled. All eight donors whose samples were sequenced were randomly selected healthy volunteers, three of them men and five women. Of the eight sequenced donors, seven were found to be HCMV-seropositive and one was found to be HCMV-seronegative. Libraries were sequenced as 2 x 150 bp reads on Illumina HiSeq 2000/2500, MiSeq or NextSeq.

The CDR3 runs 16 residues from the cysteine to the phenylalanine. No nucleotide data were recorded. According to the germline V gene, CDR1 reads SGHAT and CDR2 reads FQNNGV. Sequencing was performed on an Illumina HiSeq 2000. TCR beta cDNA libraries were made by 5'RACE template switching that added a universal primer site and unique molecular identifiers. Synthesis of cDNA was primed from the TCR beta constant segment and was followed by two consecutive PCR amplification steps. The authors processed their data as follows. MIGEC handled demultiplexing of the reads and grouping by UMI, while MiTCR was used to assemble and quantify clonotypes. To remove erroneous sequences, TCR cDNA sequences were retained only when supported by two or more reads. The tcR package was used for downstream repertoire analysis, with clonotypes matched between fractions based on CDR3 nucleotide sequence plus V segment. VDJmatch was used to annotate antigen specificity against VDJdb, with one amino acid substitution in CDR3 permitted. TCRdb reprocessed the reads and provides one entry for every CDR3 protein sequence; no DNA is given. The V and J calls come from TCRdb's annotation, not from the publication. The sample table holds 350,000 to 500,000 distinct CDR3 sequences. Of the sample, less than 7.5% is held by the ten largest clones.

General conclusions and limits of the study: Those dominant clonotypes were again the most abundant among CD3+CD56-NKG2C+ cells in a handful of donors, at roughly 25-60.1%. In several donors, the dominant CD3+CD56+NKG2C+ clonotypes ranked among the top 10 CD8+ clonotypes, making up roughly 1.0-7.5% of CD8+ T cells. It remained unclear whether the expanded NKG2C-expressing T cell clones were specific for HCMV antigens.

Sequencing input: blood T cells: a sorted CD56 or NKG2C T cell subset, CD4+ or CD8+ T cells, or bulk PBMC T cells (not recorded which). The rearrangement combines TRBV11-2 with TRBJ2-3; TCRdb designates TRBD1, a call that cannot be tested without DNA. The sequence came from a woman aged 18 to 75 in good health. The CDR3 sequence is CASSLDRGKSTDTQYF.